The clone carrying this T cell receptor beta chain was seen a handful of times. Antigen: not known. With a J-beta primer mix and a sample-barcoded 5' primer, a second PCR ran 7 to 11 cycles. A tag from a template-switch adaptor with 12 random nucleotides marked each cDNA molecule. TCRdb used MiXCR to reprocess the 5' RACE reads, holding one entry per CDR3 protein. The data show roughly 2 million distinct CDR3 sequences, just under 50% seen once. This specimen belongs to a study of blood T cells in healthy people across ages. Study conclusions and caveats: Per million T cells, TCR beta diversity dropped about linearly as age rose. Strong correlation linked observed beta diversity and percent naive T cells.

The CDR3 spans 16 residues. Losses at the gene ends were 0 bases for V and 6 bases for J; bases not matched to a gene: 9. The sequenced sample was blood. This clonotype originated in a woman aged 40 to 50 in good health. The chain combines TRBV12-3 or TRBV12-4 with TRBJ2-7; 9 bases map to TRBD1. CDR3 DNA sequence: TGTGCCAGCAGTTTAGCGTCCGGGACAGGGCCATTCGAGCAGTACTTC. Translation gives CASSLASGTGPFEQYF.